This entry is about one T cell receptor beta chain. This receptor's antigen is unknown. No quality values exist for individual bases; no much larger clone is one base distant. Counted from cysteine to phenylalanine, this CDR3 has 13 amino acids. Of the read, only the CDR3 DNA is kept; its 39 bases are in frame from base 1. From V the trimming removes 7 bases and from J it removes 5 bases, while the gene matches leave 8 bases of the junction unaccounted for. The germline V gene (reference sequence) provides CDR1 SGHNT and CDR2 YYREEE. The immunoSEQ Assay, a bias-controlled multiplex PCR, was used to amplify TCRbeta CDR3 regions from genomic DNA. As for the authors' bioinformatics: The number of nucleated cells in each sample was estimated from the amplification of reference gene primers within the assay. To quantify the absolute abundance of each unique TCRbeta CDR3 rearrangement, sequence reads were collapsed and filtered. For each sample, productive Simpson clonality was calculated as the square root of Simpson's diversity index over productive rearrangements. TCRdb carries this immuneACCESS record with in-frame sequences only. Its versions omit some clonotypes, under half of them owing to an unresolved V gene in the studies checked, with the rest unexplained. V and J calls and clone size come straight from that table; D and trimming were deduced from the DNA. Present in this sample are about 130,000 clones, under 90% of which were seen just once. The ten largest clones capture 9% to 15% of the sample.

The data originate from a study of blood T cell repertoires in COVID-19 (dated by TCRdb to about 2020). In the study overall: The collaborator samples originated in the United States, Italy and Spain and spanned the acute and convalescent phases of COVID-19. The repertoires were released in a freely available public database meant as a resource for research on the immune response to SARS-CoV-2. The samples were drawn from the first 160 participants of the ongoing ImmuneRACE study and from some 1,300 subjects provided by 6 global collaborators. The prospective study material was composed of cDNA or gDNA derived from T cells, B-cell-depleted T cells, or PBMCs. A de-identified subject ID, COVID-19 status, age in years and sex were almost always included in the sample metadata. Subjects who had been exposed to COVID-19, were actively infected with it, or had recovered from it provided the deeply sampled blood TCRbeta repertoires that made up the dataset. HLA class I and class II types, where available, came from metadata supplied by the sample provider rather than from assay-based typing.

The collaborating institutions used their own protocols to collect whole blood in K2EDTA tubes. Collaborator samples were shipped for TCRbeta analysis as frozen whole blood, isolated PBMCs, or DNA extracted from either sample type. What the work shows at the level of the full study, not this receptor alone: The amount of clinical and demographic metadata varied by source and participant and was provided uncurated.

Sequenced sample: peripheral blood. This clonotype was obtained from a woman aged 60-75 years with acute or convalescent COVID-19. Recombination linked TRBV5-4 to TRBJ2-7, with 8 junctional bases fitting TRBD2. The base sequence is TGTGCCAGCGGTAATAGGACTAGCCACGAGCAGTACTTC. The translation is CASGNRTSHEQYF.